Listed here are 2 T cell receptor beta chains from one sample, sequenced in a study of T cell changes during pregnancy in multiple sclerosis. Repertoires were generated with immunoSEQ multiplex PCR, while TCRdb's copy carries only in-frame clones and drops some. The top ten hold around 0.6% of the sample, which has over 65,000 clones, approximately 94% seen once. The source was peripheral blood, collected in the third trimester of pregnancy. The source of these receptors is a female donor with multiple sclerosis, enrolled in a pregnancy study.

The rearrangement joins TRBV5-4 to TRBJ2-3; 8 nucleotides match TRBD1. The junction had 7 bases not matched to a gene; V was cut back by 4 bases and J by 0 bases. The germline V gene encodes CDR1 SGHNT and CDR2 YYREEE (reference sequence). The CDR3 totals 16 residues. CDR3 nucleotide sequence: TGTGCCAGCAGCCTACAGGGGGTTCCTAGCACAGATACGCAGTATTTT. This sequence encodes CASSLQGVPSTDTQYF.

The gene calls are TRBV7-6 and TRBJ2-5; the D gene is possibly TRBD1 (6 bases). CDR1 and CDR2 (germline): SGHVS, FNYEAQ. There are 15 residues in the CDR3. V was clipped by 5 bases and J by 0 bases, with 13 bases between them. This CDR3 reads CASSVQGRDQETQYF. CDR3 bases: TGTGCCAGCAGCGTACAGGGACGAGACCAAGAGACCCAGTACTTC.